This paragraph reports one TCR beta chain. What it binds is not known. Germline values: CDR1 MDHEN, CDR2 SYDVKM. Trimming removed 4 bases from V and 0 bases from J; junction bases left unmatched: 10. The CDR3 spans 17 residues. This record comes from a study of radiation and T cells in renal cell carcinoma. About the study: Nephrectomy followed 15 Gy stereotactic body radiation by 4 weeks. Study observations and caveats: In blood, top tumor clones expanded by 2 weeks, shrinking by 4.

Time point described: blood 2 weeks post-SBRT. The treatment is: 15 Gy SBRT to primary tumor, nephrectomy 4 weeks later. Clear cell pathology was present in this patient's renal cell carcinoma. Repertoires were generated with immunoSEQ multiplex PCR, while TCRdb's copy carries only in-frame clones and drops some. Among about 130,000 clones listed, about 81% were seen once. This TCR came from a man aged 45 to 65 with renal cell carcinoma. V usage is TRBV28 and J usage is TRBJ2-7; 9 nucleotides agree with TRBD1. The sample was blood, taken from a patient whose treatment included radiotherapy and nephrectomy. The CDR3 sequence: CASSWDQQGADSYEQYF. The CDR3 bases are TGTGCCAGCAGTTGGGACCAACAGGGGGCCGACTCCTACGAGCAGTACTTC. The variable domain in full, with the rest retrieved from reference TRBV28 and TRBJ2-7, is DVKVTQSSRYLVKRTGEKVFLECVQDMDHENMFWYRQDPGLGLRLIYFSYDVKMKEKGDIPEGYSVSREKKERFSLILESASTNQTSMYLCASSWDQQGADSYEQYFGPGTRLTVT.